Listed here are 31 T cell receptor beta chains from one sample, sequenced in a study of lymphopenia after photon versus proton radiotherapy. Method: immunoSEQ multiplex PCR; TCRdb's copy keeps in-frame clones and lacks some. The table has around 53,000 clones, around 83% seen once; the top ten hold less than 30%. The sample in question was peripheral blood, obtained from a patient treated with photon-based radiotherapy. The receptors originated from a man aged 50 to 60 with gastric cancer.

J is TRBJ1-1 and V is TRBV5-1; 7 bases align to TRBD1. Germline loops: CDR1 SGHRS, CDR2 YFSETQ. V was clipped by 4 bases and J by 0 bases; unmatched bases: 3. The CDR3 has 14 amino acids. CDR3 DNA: TGCGCCAGCAGCACGGGACAGATGAACACTGAAGCTTTCTTT. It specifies CASSTGQMNTEAFF.

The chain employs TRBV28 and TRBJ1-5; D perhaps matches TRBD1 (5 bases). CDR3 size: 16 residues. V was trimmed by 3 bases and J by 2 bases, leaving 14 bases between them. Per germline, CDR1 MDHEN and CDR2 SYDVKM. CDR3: CASSFKGLGGNQPQHF. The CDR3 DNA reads TGTGCCAGCAGTTTCAAGGGGCTCGGGGGCAATCAGCCCCAGCATTTT.

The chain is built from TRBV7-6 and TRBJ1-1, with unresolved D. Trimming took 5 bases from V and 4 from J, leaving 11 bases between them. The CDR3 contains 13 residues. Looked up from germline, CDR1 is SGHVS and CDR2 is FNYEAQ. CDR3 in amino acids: CASSIGVFTEAFF. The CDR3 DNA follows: TGTGCCAGCAGCATCGGGGTATTCACTGAAGCTTTCTTT.

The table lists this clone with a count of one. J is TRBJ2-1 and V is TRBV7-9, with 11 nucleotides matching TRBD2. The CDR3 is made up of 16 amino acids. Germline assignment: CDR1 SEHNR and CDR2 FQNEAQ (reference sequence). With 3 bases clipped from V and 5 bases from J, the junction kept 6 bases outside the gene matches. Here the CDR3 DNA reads TGTGCCAGCAGCTTTCGGGCGACTAGCGGGAACAATGAGCAGTTCTTC. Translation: CASSFRATSGNNEQFF.

The CDR3 reads CASSFPDRGENEQYF. Here the CDR3 DNA reads TGTGCCAGCAGTTTCCCGGACAGGGGAGAAAACGAGCAGTACTTC. The V gene is TRBV6-6, the J gene TRBJ2-7; 9 nucleotides line up with TRBD1. The CDR3 sequence is 15 residues long. Germline CDR1 MNHNY, CDR2 SVGAGI (reference sequence). The V gene end was trimmed by 4 bases and the J gene end by 5 bases; junction bases not matched to a gene: 9.

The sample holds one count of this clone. The CDR3 nucleotides read TGTGCCAGCAGCGTAACCGGACAGTTGGGGACCCAGTACTTC. This encodes CASSVTGQLGTQYF. This sequence joins TRBV9 and TRBJ2-5; D may be TRBD1 (6 bases). This CDR3 is built from 14 residues. Trimming stripped 1 base from V and 7 bases from J, with 14 bases between. Germline CDR1 is SGDLS and CDR2 is YYNGEE.

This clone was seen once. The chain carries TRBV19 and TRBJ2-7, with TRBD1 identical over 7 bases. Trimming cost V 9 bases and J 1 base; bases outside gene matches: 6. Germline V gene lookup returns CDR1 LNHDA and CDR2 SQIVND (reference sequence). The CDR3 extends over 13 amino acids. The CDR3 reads CASRDSLSYEQYF. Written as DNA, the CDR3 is TGTGCCAGCCGGGACAGCCTATCCTACGAGCAGTACTTC.

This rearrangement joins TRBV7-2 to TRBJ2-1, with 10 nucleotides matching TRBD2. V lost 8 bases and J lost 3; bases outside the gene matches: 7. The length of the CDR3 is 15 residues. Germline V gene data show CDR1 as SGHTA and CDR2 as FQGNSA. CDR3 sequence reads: CASLPGLALYNEQFF. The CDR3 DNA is TGTGCCAGCCTGCCGGGACTAGCGCTCTACAATGAGCAGTTCTTC.

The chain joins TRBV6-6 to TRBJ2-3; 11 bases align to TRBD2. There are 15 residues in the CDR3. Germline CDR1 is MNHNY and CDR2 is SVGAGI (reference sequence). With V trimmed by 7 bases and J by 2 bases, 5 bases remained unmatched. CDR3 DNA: TGTGCCAGCAATCCGGGACTAGCGGCCACAGATACGCAGTATTTT. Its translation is CASNPGLAATDTQYF.

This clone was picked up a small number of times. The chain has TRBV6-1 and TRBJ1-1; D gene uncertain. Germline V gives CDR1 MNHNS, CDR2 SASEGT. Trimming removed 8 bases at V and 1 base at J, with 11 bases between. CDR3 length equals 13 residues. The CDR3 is CASPTQTNTEAFF. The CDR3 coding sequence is TGTGCCAGCCCTACCCAAACGAACACTGAAGCTTTCTTT.

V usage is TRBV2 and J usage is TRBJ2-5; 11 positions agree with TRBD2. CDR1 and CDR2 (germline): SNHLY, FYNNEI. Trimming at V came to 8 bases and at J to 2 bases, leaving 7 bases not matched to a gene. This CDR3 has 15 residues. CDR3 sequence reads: CASRRGLAEQETQYF. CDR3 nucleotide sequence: TGTGCCAGCCGAAGGGGACTAGCGGAACAAGAGACCCAGTACTTC. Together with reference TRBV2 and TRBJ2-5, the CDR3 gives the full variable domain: EPEVTQTPSHQVTQMGQEVILRCVPISNHLYFYWYRQILGQKVEFLVSFYNNEISEKSEIFDDQFSVERPDGSNFTLKIRSTKLEDSAMYFCASRRGLAEQETQYFGPGTRLLVL.

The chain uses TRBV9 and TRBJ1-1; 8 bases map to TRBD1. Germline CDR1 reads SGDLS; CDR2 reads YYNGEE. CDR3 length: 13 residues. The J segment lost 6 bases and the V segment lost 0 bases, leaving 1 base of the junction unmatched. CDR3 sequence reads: CASSVDRGAEAFF. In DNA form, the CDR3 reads TGTGCCAGCAGCGTAGACAGGGGGGCTGAAGCTTTCTTT. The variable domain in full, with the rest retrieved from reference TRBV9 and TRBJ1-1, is DSGVTQTPKHLITATGQRVTLRCSPRSGDLSVYWYQQSLDQGLQFLIQYYNGEERAKGNILERFSAQQFPDLHSELNLSSLELGDSALYFCASSVDRGAEAFFGQGTRLTVV.

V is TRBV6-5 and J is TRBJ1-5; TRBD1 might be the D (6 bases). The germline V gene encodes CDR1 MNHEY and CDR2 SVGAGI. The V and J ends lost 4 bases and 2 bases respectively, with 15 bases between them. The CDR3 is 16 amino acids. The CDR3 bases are TGTGCCAGCAGTTCACTTGGGGCAGGGGGCAATCAGCCCCAGCATTTT. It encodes CASSSLGAGGNQPQHF.

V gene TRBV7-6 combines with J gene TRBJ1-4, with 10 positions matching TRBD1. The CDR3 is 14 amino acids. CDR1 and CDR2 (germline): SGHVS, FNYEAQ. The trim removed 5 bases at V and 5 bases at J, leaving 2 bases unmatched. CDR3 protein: CASSPTGGNEKLFF. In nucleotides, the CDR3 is TGTGCCAGCAGCCCGACAGGGGGCAATGAAAAACTGTTTTTT.

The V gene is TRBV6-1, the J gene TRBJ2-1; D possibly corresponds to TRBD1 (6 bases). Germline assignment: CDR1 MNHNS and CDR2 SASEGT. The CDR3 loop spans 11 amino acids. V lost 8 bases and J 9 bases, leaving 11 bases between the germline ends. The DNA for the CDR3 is TGTGCCAGCGGCCTAGGGGGTGAGCAGTTCTTC. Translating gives CASGLGGEQFF.

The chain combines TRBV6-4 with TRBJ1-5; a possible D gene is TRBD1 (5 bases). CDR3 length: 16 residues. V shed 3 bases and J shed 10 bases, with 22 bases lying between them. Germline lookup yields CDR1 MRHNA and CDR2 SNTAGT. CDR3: CASSEDRRGHCGPQHF. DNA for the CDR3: TGTGCCAGCAGTGAAGATCGAAGGGGCCATTGTGGTCCCCAGCATTTT.

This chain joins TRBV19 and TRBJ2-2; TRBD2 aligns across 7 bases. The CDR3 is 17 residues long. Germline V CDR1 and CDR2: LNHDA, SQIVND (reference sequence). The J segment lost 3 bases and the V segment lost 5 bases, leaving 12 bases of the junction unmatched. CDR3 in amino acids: CASSAEPRAGYTGELFF. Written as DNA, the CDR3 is TGTGCCAGTAGTGCCGAGCCCCGAGCGGGATACACCGGGGAGCTGTTTTTT.

CDR3 protein: CASSITGVGTGELFF. The CDR3 region has the DNA TGTGCCAGTAGTATCACAGGGGTTGGGACCGGGGAGCTGTTTTTT. The V call is TRBV19, the J call TRBJ2-2, with 7 bases that match TRBD1. There are 15 residues in the CDR3. V trimming: 3 bases; J trimming: 5 bases; junction bases outside the gene matches: 6. Germline CDR1 and CDR2: LNHDA and SQIVND (reference sequence).

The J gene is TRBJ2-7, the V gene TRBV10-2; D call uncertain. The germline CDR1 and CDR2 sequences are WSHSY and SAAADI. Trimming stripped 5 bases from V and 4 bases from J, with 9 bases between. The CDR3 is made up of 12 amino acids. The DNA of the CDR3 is TGCGCCAGCAGTCCGTGGTCTTACGAGCAGTACTTC. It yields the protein CASSPWSYEQYF.

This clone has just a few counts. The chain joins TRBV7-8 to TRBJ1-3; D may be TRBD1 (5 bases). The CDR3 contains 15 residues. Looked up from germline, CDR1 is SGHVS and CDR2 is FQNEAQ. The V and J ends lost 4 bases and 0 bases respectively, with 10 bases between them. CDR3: CASSSTVNSGNTIYF. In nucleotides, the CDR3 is TGTGCCAGCAGCTCGACAGTCAACTCTGGAAACACCATATATTTT. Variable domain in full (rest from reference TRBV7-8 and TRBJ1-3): GAGVSQSPRYKVAKRGQDVALRCDPISGHVSLFWYQQALGQGPEFLTYFQNEAQLDKSGLPSDRFFAERPEGSVSTLKIQRTQQEDSAVYLCASSSTVNSGNTIYFGEGSWLTVV.

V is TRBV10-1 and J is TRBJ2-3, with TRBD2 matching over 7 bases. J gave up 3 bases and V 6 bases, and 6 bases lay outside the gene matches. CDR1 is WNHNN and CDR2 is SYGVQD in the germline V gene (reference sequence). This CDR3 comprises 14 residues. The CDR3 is CASSLFGRTDTQYF. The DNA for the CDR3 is TGCGCCAGCAGCCTCTTCGGGAGGACAGATACGCAGTATTTT.

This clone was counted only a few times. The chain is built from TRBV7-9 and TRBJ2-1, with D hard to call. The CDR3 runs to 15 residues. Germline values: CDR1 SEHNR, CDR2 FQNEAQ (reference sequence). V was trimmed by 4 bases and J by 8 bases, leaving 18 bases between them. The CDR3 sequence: CASSSLTGPAHEQFF. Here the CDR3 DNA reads TGTGCCAGCAGCTCCTTAACTGGACCCGCACATGAGCAGTTCTTC.

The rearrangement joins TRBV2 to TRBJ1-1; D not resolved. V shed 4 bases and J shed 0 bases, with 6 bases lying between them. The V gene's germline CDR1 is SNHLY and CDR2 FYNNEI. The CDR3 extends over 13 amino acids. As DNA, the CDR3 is TGTGCCAGCAGTGCGGATATGAACACTGAAGCTTTCTTT. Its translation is CASSADMNTEAFF.

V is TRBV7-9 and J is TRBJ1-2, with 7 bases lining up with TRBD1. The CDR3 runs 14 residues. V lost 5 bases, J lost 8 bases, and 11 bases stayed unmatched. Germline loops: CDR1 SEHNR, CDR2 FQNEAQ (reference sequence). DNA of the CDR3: TGTGCCAGCAGCACGCCAGGGGGGTTCTGGGGCTACACCTTC. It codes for CASSTPGGFWGYTF.

CDR3 DNA sequence: TGTGCCAGCAGCCAATCAGCGGGAGGCTACAATGAGCAGTTCTTC. This sequence encodes CASSQSAGGYNEQFF. This sequence joins TRBV14 and TRBJ2-1; 9 bases are shared with TRBD2. Germline V gene lookup returns CDR1 SGHDN and CDR2 FVKESK. The CDR3 totals 15 residues. Unmatched junction bases numbered 2, after V lost 2 bases and J lost 3 bases. Full variable domain (outside the CDR3, taken from reference TRBV14 and TRBJ2-1): EAGVTQFPSHSVIEKGQTVTLRCDPISGHDNLYWYRRVMGKEIKFLLHFVKESKQDESGMPNNRFLAERTGGTYSTLKVQPAELEDSGVYFCASSQSAGGYNEQFFGPGTRLTVL.

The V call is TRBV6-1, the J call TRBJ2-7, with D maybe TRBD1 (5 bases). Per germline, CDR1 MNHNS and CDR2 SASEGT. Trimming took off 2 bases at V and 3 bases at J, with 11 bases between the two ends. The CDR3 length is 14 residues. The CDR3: CASSELTASYEQYF. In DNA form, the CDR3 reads TGTGCCAGCAGTGAACTGACAGCGAGCTACGAGCAGTACTTC.

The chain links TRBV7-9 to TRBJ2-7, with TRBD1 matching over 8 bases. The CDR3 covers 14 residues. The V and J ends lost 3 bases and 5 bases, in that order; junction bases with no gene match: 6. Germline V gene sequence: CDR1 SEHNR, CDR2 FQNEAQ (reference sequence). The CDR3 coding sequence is TGTGCCAGCAGCTTGCACAGGGGGAGCGACGAGCAGTACTTC. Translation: CASSLHRGSDEQYF.

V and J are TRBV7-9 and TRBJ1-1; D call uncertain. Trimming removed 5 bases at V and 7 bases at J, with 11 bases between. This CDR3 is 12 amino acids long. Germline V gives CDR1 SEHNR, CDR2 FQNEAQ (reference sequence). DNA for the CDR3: TGTGCCAGCAGCCCTACGGTTTTTGAAGCTTTCTTT. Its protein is CASSPTVFEAFF.

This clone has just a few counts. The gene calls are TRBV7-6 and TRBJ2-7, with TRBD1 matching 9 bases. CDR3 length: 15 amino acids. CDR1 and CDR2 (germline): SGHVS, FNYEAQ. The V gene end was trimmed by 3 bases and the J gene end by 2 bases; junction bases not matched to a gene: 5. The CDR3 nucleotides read TGTGCCAGCAGCTTCGGGACAGGGCTTACCTACGAGCAGTACTTC. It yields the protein CASSFGTGLTYEQYF.

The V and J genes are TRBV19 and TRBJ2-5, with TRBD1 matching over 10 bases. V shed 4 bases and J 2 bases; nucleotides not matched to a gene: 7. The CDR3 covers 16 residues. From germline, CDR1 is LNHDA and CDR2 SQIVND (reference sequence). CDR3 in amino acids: CASSKGQGVAQETQYF. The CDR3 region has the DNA TGTGCCAGTAGTAAAGGACAGGGGGTCGCTCAAGAGACCCAGTACTTC.

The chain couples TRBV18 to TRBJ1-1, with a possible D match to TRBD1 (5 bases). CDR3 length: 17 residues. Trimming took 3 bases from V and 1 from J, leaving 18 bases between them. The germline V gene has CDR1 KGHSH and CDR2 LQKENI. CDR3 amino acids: CASSPPRDASGNTEAFF. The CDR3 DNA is TGTGCCAGCTCACCGCCCCGGGACGCATCAGGGAACACTGAAGCTTTCTTT.